The clone carrying this T cell receptor (beta chain) appeared once. Its antigen is as yet unknown. Diagnostic decisions used clinical symptoms, serum thyroxine and TRAb, thyroid ultrasound and orbital computed tomography. There were TCR beta CDR3 regions amplified from RNA transcripts. Primed by the HTBI set, a first-round RT-PCR was run on the TCR CDR3. TCRdb used MiXCR to reprocess the multiplex PCR reads, holding one entry per CDR3 protein. Of about 98,000 distinct CDR3 sequences in the sample, 40% were seen once. CDR1 MNHNS and CDR2 SASEGT come from the germline V gene. J lost 0 bases, V lost 7 bases, and 4 bases had no gene match. The CDR3 totals 14 residues. The sample originates from a study of T cells in Graves' hyperthyroidism and ophthalmopathy. General study results and limits: Ophthalmopathy, as predicted by the model, came a median roughly 6.3 months after the prediction. Blood also showed most of the thyroid clonotypes that were expanded above 0.001.

The chain employs TRBV6-1 and TRBJ1-2; 8 bases are a match to TRBD1. The sequencing input was peripheral blood or thyroid tissue (not recorded which). The TCR sequence derives from a woman in her thirties with Graves' hyperthyroidism. The CDR3 is CASTQQGANYGYTF. CDR3 in DNA: TGTGCCAGCACCCAACAGGGGGCTAACTATGGCTACACCTTC.